This is a list of T cell receptor beta chains from one sample in a study of blood T cell repertoires in COVID-19. Sequenced by immunoSEQ multiplex PCR; TCRdb stores in-frame clones only, minus some. The repertoire holds 90,000 to 120,000 clones, with about 88% as singletons. The sequencing input was peripheral blood. The receptors were gathered from a human donor in a cohort sampled during active COVID-19. Both conserved end residues are part of each CDR3. Each record gives: V gene, J gene, D gene, clone size, CDR3 protein, CDR3 DNA. D genes are given only for firm matches. Clone size is stated in some rows and not others, as once, few, many or a class when expanded.

>TRBV7-9|TRBJ2-2|TRBD2|.
CASSLRRGGGVDTGELFF
TGTGCCAGCAGCCTTAGGAGGGGCGGGGGAGTCGACACCGGGGAGCTGTTTTTT
>TRBV6-6|TRBJ1-3|TRBD1|.
CASRGTGGGNTIYF
TGTGCCAGCAGGGGGACAGGGGGTGGAAACACCATATATTTT
>TRBV3-1/TRBV3-2|TRBJ2-7|.|.
CASSQDTGTYEQYF
TGTGCCAGCAGCCAAGATACAGGAACCTACGAGCAGTACTTC
>TRBV4-2|TRBJ2-5|.|.
CASSRGGETQYF
TGTGCCAGCAGCCGAGGCGGGGAGACCCAGTACTTC
>TRBV6-6|TRBJ2-3|TRBD1|.
CASRATGQGSTDTQYF
TGTGCCAGCAGAGCTACCGGACAGGGGAGCACAGATACGCAGTATTTT
>TRBV28|TRBJ2-3|TRBD2|.
CASRPQRGVTDTQYF
TGTGCCAGCAGGCCCCAGCGGGGGGTAACAGATACGCAGTATTTT
>TRBV5-1|TRBJ2-1|.|.
CASSRSGPPAGEQFF
TGCGCCAGCAGCCGATCCGGGCCCCCGGCGGGGGAGCAGTTCTTC
>TRBV7-9|TRBJ2-7|TRBD1|.
CASSFGDRGNEQYF
TGTGCCAGCAGCTTTGGGGACAGGGGGAACGAGCAGTACTTC
>TRBV10-2|TRBJ2-4|.|.
CASNDIRVLAKNIQYF
TGCGCCAGCAATGATATCAGGGTCTTAGCCAAAAACATTCAGTACTTC
>TRBV6-6|TRBJ1-2|.|.
CASSYNDSPQIYGYTF
TGTGCCAGCAGTTACAACGACAGTCCCCAGATCTATGGCTACACCTTC
>TRBV6-1|TRBJ2-7|TRBD1|.
CASSETPGQGAEEQYF
TGTGCCAGCAGTGAGACCCCGGGACAGGGGGCGGAGGAGCAGTACTTC
>TRBV18|TRBJ2-1|TRBD2|.
CASSPGTSFDEQFF
TGTGCCAGCTCCCCGGGGACTAGCTTTGATGAGCAGTTCTTC
>TRBV5-1|TRBJ2-3|.|few
CASSFVQGTYTDTQYF
TGCGCCAGCAGCTTTGTACAGGGTACCTACACAGATACGCAGTATTTT
>TRBV12-5|TRBJ1-1|TRBD1|.
CASGAGTGRTEAFF
TGTGCTAGTGGCGCCGGGACAGGGCGCACTGAAGCTTTCTTT
>TRBV7-2|TRBJ1-4|TRBD1|.
CASSLGGTVNEKLFF
TGTGCCAGCAGCTTAGGGGGGACAGTTAATGAAAAACTGTTTTTT
>TRBV28|TRBJ2-7|TRBD2|once
CASSLWKKGEGLAGGPHEQYF
TGTGCCAGCAGTTTATGGAAAAAGGGGGAAGGACTAGCGGGAGGGCCCCACGAGCAGTACTTC
>TRBV5-1|TRBJ2-1|.|.
CASSRNTAEDEQFF
TGCGCCAGCAGTAGGAACACCGCCGAGGATGAGCAGTTCTTC
>TRBV4-2|TRBJ2-3|.|.
CASSRALLASSTDTQYF
TGTGCCAGCAGCCGGGCCTTGCTAGCGAGTAGCACAGATACGCAGTATTTT
>TRBV7-6|TRBJ2-7|.|.
CASSSHLGQQYEQYF
TGTGCCAGCAGCTCCCATCTAGGACAGCAATACGAGCAGTACTTC
>TRBV11-2|TRBJ2-5|.|.
CASSPTGQETQYF
TGTGCCAGCAGCCCGACAGGCCAAGAGACCCAGTACTTC
>TRBV28|TRBJ2-1|.|.
CASRRPGAISYNEQFF
TGTGCCAGCAGGCGTCCAGGGGCTATCTCCTACAATGAGCAGTTCTTC
>TRBV12-3/TRBV12-4|TRBJ1-6|.|.
CASSFTGSPLHF
TGTGCCAGCAGTTTTACGGGGTCACCCCTCCACTTT
>TRBV7-8|TRBJ2-5|.|.
CASSRGVWLEETQYF
TGTGCCAGCAGTCGGGGTGTTTGGTTGGAAGAGACCCAGTACTTC
>TRBV19|TRBJ1-3|.|once
CAAAAGLRSGNTIYF
TGTGCCGCAGCCGCGGGGCTTCGCTCTGGAAACACCATATATTTT
>TRBV18|TRBJ2-6|.|.
CASSPSFGANVLTF
TGTGCCAGCTCACCAAGCTTCGGGGCCAACGTCCTGACTTTC
>TRBV28|TRBJ1-4|TRBD1|.
CASSNRGELFF
TGTGCCAGCAGCAACAGGGGTGAACTGTTTTTT
>TRBV7-2|TRBJ1-3|.|.
CASSSDRKISGNTIYF
TGTGCCAGCAGCTCTGACAGAAAGATCTCTGGAAACACCATATATTTT
>TRBV15|TRBJ2-7|TRBD1|.
CATSSGTGGSYEQYF
TGTGCCACCAGCAGCGGGACAGGGGGCTCCTACGAGCAGTACTTC
>TRBV28|TRBJ2-7|TRBD2|.
CASSLKGGGPTTTLAGGPLYEQYF
TGTGCCAGCAGTTTAAAAGGCGGGGGACCAACGACGACTCTAGCGGGAGGTCCCCTCTACGAGCAGTACTTC
>TRBV11-2|TRBJ1-1|TRBD1|.
CASSLGSTGEKAFF
TGTGCCAGCAGCTTAGGGTCAACAGGGGAGAAAGCTTTCTTT
>TRBV7-8|TRBJ2-7|.|.
CASSLASISYEQYF
TGTGCCAGCAGCTTAGCGAGCATCTCCTACGAGCAGTACTTC
>TRBV27|TRBJ2-1|TRBD1|.
CASTQDRGSNEQFF
TGTGCCAGCACCCAGGACAGGGGCTCCAATGAGCAGTTCTTC
>TRBV12-3/TRBV12-4|TRBJ1-5|.|.
CASSLAPRQPQHF
TGTGCCAGCAGTTTAGCCCCCCGGCAGCCCCAGCATTTT
>TRBV28|TRBJ2-5|TRBD1|.
CATRLLSQGVGETQYF
TGTGCCACGCGGCTTCTCTCCCAGGGGGTTGGTGAGACCCAGTACTTC
>TRBV19|TRBJ2-1|TRBD2|.
CASSPLPGGGAVEQFF
TGTGCCAGTAGTCCCCTCCCAGGCGGGGGGGCCGTGGAGCAGTTCTTC
>TRBV7-8|TRBJ1-3|.|.
CASSRRGGIGNTIYF
TGTGCCAGCAGCCGCCGCGGGGGTATCGGAAACACCATATATTTT
>TRBV6-5|TRBJ1-3|TRBD1|few
CASSYGTGNSGNTIYF
TGTGCCAGCAGTTACGGGACAGGGAACTCTGGAAACACCATATATTTT
>TRBV6-5|TRBJ2-7|.|.
CAAGSGGYEQYF
TGTGCCGCGGGATCAGGGGGCTACGAGCAGTACTTC
>TRBV28|TRBJ1-2|.|.
CASSFTGDNYGYTF
TGTGCCAGCAGTTTTACAGGCGATAACTATGGCTACACCTTC
>TRBV6-1|TRBJ2-1|.|.
CASSETEGPIFNEQFF
TGTGCCAGCAGTGAGACGGAGGGCCCGATTTTCAATGAGCAGTTCTTC
>TRBV27|TRBJ1-1|.|.
CASRSWEGRTEAFF
TGTGCCAGCAGGTCCTGGGAGGGGAGGACTGAAGCTTTCTTT
>TRBV6-5|TRBJ2-3|.|.
CASSYSEGVQTDTQYF
TGTGCCAGCAGTTACTCGGAGGGAGTTCAAACAGATACGCAGTATTTT
>TRBV27|TRBJ2-1|TRBD2|.
CASGLAGAYNEQFF
TGTGCCAGTGGGCTAGCGGGAGCCTACAATGAGCAGTTCTTC
>TRBV19|TRBJ2-7|.|.
CARGIYSYEQYF
TGTGCCCGCGGGATCTACTCCTACGAGCAGTACTTC
>TRBV2|TRBJ1-4|.|.
CASSDRGVNEKLFF
TGTGCCAGCAGTGACAGGGGTGTTAATGAAAAACTGTTTTTT
>TRBV7-9|TRBJ1-6|.|few
CASTTGIRTSSNSPLHF
TGTGCCAGCACAACAGGAATTCGGACGAGTTCGAATTCACCCCTCCACTTT
>TRBV28|TRBJ2-7|TRBD1|.
CASSPGQGVYEQYF
TGTGCCAGCAGTCCGGGACAGGGGGTCTACGAGCAGTACTTC